This T cell receptor beta chain comes out of a study of blood T cell repertoires in COVID-19. Study as a whole: The United States, Italy and Spain supplied acute and convalescent COVID-19 samples. The cDNA or gDNA used as material had been derived from T cells, B-cell-depleted T cells, or PBMCs.

Profiled with immunoSEQ multiplex PCR; TCRdb holds only in-frame clones, not every one. This table holds 120,000 to 150,000 clones, roughly 76% found once. Germline CDR1 and CDR2: SGDLS and YYNGEE. Trimming stripped 0 bases from V and 1 base from J, with 22 bases between. The CDR3 has 19 residues. The TCR originated in a human donor with acute or convalescent COVID-19. The donor label of this sample is uncertain. The material sequenced was peripheral blood. V usage is TRBV9 and J usage is TRBJ1-2; possibly TRBD1 for D (5 bases). CDR3 in amino acids: CASSVALNFQGEFNYGYTF. CDR3 in DNA: TGTGCCAGCAGCGTAGCCCTAAACTTTCAGGGCGAGTTTAACTATGGCTACACCTTC.